These 5 T cell receptor beta chains originate from one sample sequenced in a study of cytomegalovirus exposure and HLA in healthy donors. Using immunoSEQ multiplex PCR, the repertoire was profiled, and TCRdb retains in-frame clones only, with some absent. The sample records over 85,000 clones, about 93% being singletons. Sequenced material: PBMCs. The receptors were sampled from a woman younger than 45 in good health and CMV-seropositive.

CDR3 amino acids: CASMGGREQYF. In DNA, the CDR3 is TGTGCCAGCATGGGGGGGCGCGAGCAGTACTTC. This chain joins TRBV6-5 and TRBJ2-7; D perhaps matches TRBD2 (7 bases). V gave up 7 bases and J gave up 6 bases, with 10 bases separating them. Germline CDR1 is MNHEY and CDR2 is SVGAGI. CDR3 size: 11 residues.

V is TRBV9 and J is TRBJ2-1, with TRBD1 identical over 7 bases. V shed 0 bases and J 5 bases; nucleotides not matched to a gene: 11. Germline V gene data show CDR1 as SGDLS and CDR2 as YYNGEE. The CDR3 is 17 amino acids. CDR3 in DNA: TGTGCCAGCAGCGTAGCTGTGGGACAGCGCACCGACAATGAGCAGTTCTTC. It encodes CASSVAVGQRTDNEQFF.

V and J are TRBV7-2 and TRBJ2-5; TRBD2 matches at 10 bases. With 5 bases clipped from V and 2 bases from J, the junction kept 11 bases outside the gene matches. Germline values: CDR1 SGHTA, CDR2 FQGNSA. The CDR3 sequence is 17 residues long. For the CDR3, the DNA is TGTGCCAGCAGCCACCACCTAGCGGGAGTCTGGCAAGAGACCCAGTACTTC. It codes for CASSHHLAGVWQETQYF.

The chain links TRBV19 to TRBJ1-5; 8 bases agree with TRBD1. Trimming removed 6 bases from V and 5 bases from J; junction bases left unmatched: 3. CDR1 and CDR2 (germline): LNHDA, SQIVND (reference sequence). The CDR3 runs to 13 residues. CDR3 DNA: TGTGCCAGTAGGGACAGGGCCTATCAGCCCCAGCATTTT. Protein product: CASRDRAYQPQHF.

This clone showed up just once. This chain connects TRBV28 to TRBJ2-7; a possible D gene is TRBD2 (5 bases). With 6 bases removed from V and 0 bases from J, the gap between germline ends came to 12 bases. Looked up from germline, CDR1 is MDHEN and CDR2 is SYDVKM. The CDR3 is made up of 14 amino acids. Here the CDR3 DNA reads TGTGCCAGCAGGAGGGTCCTAGGCTCCTACGAGCAGTACTTC. As protein: CASRRVLGSYEQYF.